This T cell receptor beta chain was documented in a study of blood T cell repertoires in COVID-19. About the study: Specimens from acute and convalescent COVID-19 originated in the United States, Italy and Spain.

Germline V lookup: CDR1 LGHDT, CDR2 YNNKEL (reference sequence). Trimming shortened V by 3 bases and J by 8 bases, and 10 bases separated the two germline ends. This CDR3 is 13 amino acids long. Data came from immunoSEQ multiplex PCR; TCRdb stores just in-frame clones and leaves some out. The sample consists of fewer than 200,000 clones, 75% to 80% of them appearing once. This clone appeared a single time. This rearrangement joins TRBV3-1 (or the pseudogene TRBV3-2) to TRBJ1-4; D might be TRBD1 (5 bases). This clonotype was obtained from a woman aged 70-85 years with acute or convalescent COVID-19. The sequenced sample was peripheral blood. The CDR3 spells CASSHQGREKLFF. The CDR3 DNA follows: TGTGCCAGCAGCCATCAGGGTCGCGAAAAACTGTTTTTT.